This entry concerns a single T cell receptor beta chain. These data belong to a study of Ad26.COV2.S vaccination and SARS-CoV-2 variants. Across the study: Sample donor was a member of the COV1001 Ad26.COV2.S trial arm.

Described treatment: some 19 received Ad26.COV2.S at low or high dose, single or two shots; roughly five received placebo; per-sample allocation not given. Each sample was drawn 63 days after the first injection (of vaccine or placebo). The shot given was an Ad26 vector that makes Wuhan-strain SARS-CoV-2 spike. Some clones are missing from TCRdb's copy, which holds only in-frame ones; the method was immunoSEQ multiplex PCR. The profile shows about 680,000 clones, more than 80% of them singletons. Germline CDR1 SGHDN, CDR2 FVKESK. V shed 0 bases and J 6 bases; nucleotides not matched to a gene: 10. This CDR3 contains 16 residues.

This chain uses TRBV14 with TRBJ1-2; TRBD1 aligns across 7 bases. Specimen: peripheral blood, collected in a trial of Ad26.COV2.S vaccine versus placebo. The origin of this receptor is a person between 18 and 60 years old who received the Ad26.COV2.S COVID-19 vaccine or a placebo. The CDR3 loop is CASSQDMDRPQNGYTF. The DNA for the CDR3 is TGTGCCAGCAGCCAAGATATGGACAGGCCTCAAAATGGCTACACCTTC.